Below, 20 T cell receptor beta chains from the same sample are listed, as sequenced in a study of technical replicates of blood from a handful of donors. The method was immunoSEQ multiplex PCR; TCRdb's version includes in-frame clones alone and lacks a portion of them. This sample has approximately 87,000 clones, with about 95% found just once. The sequenced material came from T cells isolated from PBMCs. The receptors here all came from a human donor in good health.

The chain uses TRBV7-8 and TRBJ2-2, with 11 nucleotides matching TRBD2. CDR3 length: 17 amino acids. V trimming: 3 bases; J trimming: 2 bases; junction bases outside the gene matches: 5. Germline lookup yields CDR1 SGHVS and CDR2 FQNEAQ. This CDR3 is CASSLFLAGGNTGELFF. DNA of the CDR3: TGTGCCAGCAGCTTGTTTCTAGCGGGAGGTAACACCGGGGAGCTGTTTTTT.

J is TRBJ1-4 and V is TRBV25-1; TRBD1 might be the D (6 bases). The CDR3 is made up of 15 amino acids. Germline loops: CDR1 MGHDK, CDR2 SYGVNS. V lost 1 base and J 8 bases, leaving 14 bases between the germline ends. For the CDR3, the DNA is TGTGCCAGCAGTGAATGGGGGCAGGGGACGGAAAAACTGTTTTTT. Amino acids: CASSEWGQGTEKLFF.

The V gene is TRBV5-1, the J gene TRBJ2-7; D might be TRBD2 (5 bases). The CDR3 covers 14 residues. Trimming removed 1 base at V and 3 bases at J, with 11 bases between. Germline V gene lookup returns CDR1 SGHRS and CDR2 YFSETQ. CDR3 region: CASSLRGIGYEQYF. CDR3 DNA sequence: TGCGCCAGCAGCTTGCGGGGAATCGGCTACGAGCAGTACTTC.

This clone appeared once. The V call is TRBV7-3, the J call TRBJ1-2; 10 bases agree with TRBD1. The CDR3 consists of 14 residues. CDR1 and CDR2 from the germline V gene are SGHTA and FQGTGA. V lost 4 bases to trimming and J lost 4 bases; unmatched junction nucleotides: 3. The CDR3 sequence is CASSSGTGVYGYTF. The CDR3, as DNA: TGTGCCAGCAGCTCCGGGACAGGGGTCTATGGCTACACCTTC.

This chain connects TRBV2 to TRBJ1-2; the match to TRBD1 covers 7 bases. CDR1 is SNHLY and CDR2 is FYNNEI in the germline V gene. The CDR3 loop spans 10 amino acids. The CDR3, as DNA: TGTGCTGACAGGGATGATGGCTACACCTTC. Translated, it gives CADRDDGYTF. The full variable domain, with the rest looked up from reference TRBV2 and TRBJ1-2, is EPEVTQTPSHQVTQMGQEVILRCVPISNHLYFYWYRQILGQKVEFLVSFYNNEISEKSEIFDDQFSVERPDGSNFTLKIRSTKLEDSAMYFCADRDDGYTFGSGTRLTVV.

The chain uses TRBV11-2 and TRBJ2-1; 7 bases fit TRBD1. CDR3 length: 15 amino acids. The germline V gene encodes CDR1 SGHAT and CDR2 FQNNGV. V lost 5 bases to trimming and J lost 2 bases; unmatched junction nucleotides: 6. CDR3 sequence (DNA): TGTGCCAGCAGCATATCAGGGGGTCCCTACAATGAGCAGTTCTTC. Translated, it gives CASSISGGPYNEQFF.

The V call is TRBV2, the J call TRBJ2-2, with D tentatively TRBD2 (5 bases). Trimming removed 8 bases from V and 4 bases from J, with 20 bases in between. The germline V gene encodes CDR1 SNHLY and CDR2 FYNNEI. This CDR3 is 16 amino acids long. This CDR3 is CASAKEAALLTGELFF. CDR3 bases: TGTGCCAGCGCGAAGGAAGCGGCCCTTCTCACCGGGGAGCTGTTTTTT.

V gene TRBV7-2 combines with J gene TRBJ2-4; possibly TRBD2 for D (6 bases). CDR3 length: 16 amino acids. CDR1 is SGHTA, CDR2 FQGNSA, per germline. With 1 base removed from V and 0 bases from J, the gap between germline ends came to 10 bases. CDR3: CASSLGGLQAKNIQYF. In nucleotides, the CDR3 is TGTGCCAGCAGCTTAGGGGGACTCCAAGCCAAAAACATTCAGTACTTC.

The V and J genes are TRBV10-3 and TRBJ2-5, with TRBD2 matching 13 bases. CDR3 length: 15 amino acids. Per the germline V gene, CDR1 is ENHRY and CDR2 is SYGVKD. Losses at the gene ends were 3 bases for V and 5 bases for J; bases not matched to a gene: 3. The CDR3 DNA sequence: TGTGCCATCAGTGAAGGACTAGCGGGAGTGGAGACCCAGTACTTC. Translated: CAISEGLAGVETQYF.

The gene calls are TRBV7-2 and TRBJ1-1, with D unresolved. The CDR3 is made up of 16 amino acids. Between the trimmed V and J ends, which lost 5 bases and 3 bases, there was a span of 19 bases. CDR1 and CDR2 (germline): SGHTA, FQGNSA. CDR3 sequence reads: CASSMDEGKAYTEAFF. In nucleotides, the CDR3 is TGTGCCAGCAGCATGGACGAGGGTAAGGCGTACACTGAAGCTTTCTTT. The full variable domain, its missing parts supplied by reference TRBV7-2 and TRBJ1-1, is GAGVSQSPSNKVTEKGKDVELRCDPISGHTALYWYRQSLGQGLEFLIYFQGNSAPDKSGLPSDRFSAERTGGSVSTLTIQRTQQEDSAVYLCASSMDEGKAYTEAFFGQGTRLTVV.

This CDR3 is CAWSVARGYYNEQFF. The CDR3 nucleotides are TGTGCCTGGAGTGTCGCCCGGGGTTACTACAATGAGCAGTTCTTC. This chain links TRBV30 with TRBJ2-1, with a tentative D call TRBD2 (5 bases). Germline V gene data show CDR1 as GTSNPN and CDR2 as SVGIG (reference sequence). This CDR3 spans 15 amino acids. Trimming left V 0 bases short and J 3 bases short, with 12 bases between.

The chain recombines TRBV5-1 with TRBJ2-7; D is uncertain. CDR3 size: 13 residues. The V and J ends lost 2 bases and 3 bases respectively, with 9 bases between them. CDR1 is SGHRS, CDR2 YFSETQ, per germline. The CDR3 protein is CASSLAQLYEQYF. CDR3 sequence (DNA): TGCGCCAGCAGCTTAGCACAGCTCTACGAGCAGTACTTC.

V is TRBV5-4 and J is TRBJ1-1; 7 nucleotides line up with TRBD1. The ends lost 4 bases at V and 4 bases at J; junction bases unmatched: 7. The CDR3 runs 14 residues. Germline assignment: CDR1 SGHNT and CDR2 YYREEE (reference sequence). CDR3 region: CASSGDREITEAFF. DNA for the CDR3: TGTGCCAGCAGCGGAGACAGGGAAATCACTGAAGCTTTCTTT.

The chain links TRBV7-3 to TRBJ2-2; 11 nucleotides line up with TRBD2. Trimming at V came to 0 bases and at J to 1 base, leaving 1 base not matched to a gene. Looked up from germline, CDR1 is SGHTA and CDR2 is FQGTGA. The CDR3 is 17 residues long. The CDR3: CASSLTLAGGNTGELFF. In DNA, the CDR3 is TGTGCCAGCAGCTTAACCCTAGCGGGAGGGAACACCGGGGAGCTGTTTTTT.

The rearrangement joins TRBV19 to TRBJ2-3, with a possible D match to TRBD2 (6 bases). CDR3 length: 14 amino acids. CDR1 is LNHDA and CDR2 is SQIVND in the germline V gene (reference sequence). V lost 4 bases, J lost 2 bases, and 10 bases lay in between. The CDR3 nucleotides read TGTGCCAGTAGTACGGGACTTCTCACAGATACGCAGTATTTT. Encoded protein: CASSTGLLTDTQYF.

V usage is TRBV11-3 and J usage is TRBJ1-2; tentative D call: TRBD1 (5 bases). Trimming shortened V by 2 bases and J by 8 bases, and 9 bases separated the two germline ends. CDR3 length: 12 residues. Germline-derived CDR1 and CDR2 are SGHNT and YENEEA. CDR3 sequence: CASSLQGNGYTF. CDR3 DNA sequence: TGTGCCAGCAGCTTACAGGGAAACGGCTACACCTTC.

The CDR3 bases are TGTGCCAGCAGTCTCACCGGGGAGCTGTTTTTT. It yields the protein CASSLTGELFF. J is TRBJ2-2 and V is TRBV6-6; no clear D. V lost 5 bases, J lost 4 bases, and 2 bases lay in between. The germline V gene has CDR1 MNHNY and CDR2 SVGAGI (reference sequence). The CDR3 consists of 11 residues.

This sequence joins TRBV27 and TRBJ1-5; no clear D. This CDR3 is 14 amino acids long. V was pared by 0 bases and J by 6 bases, with 9 bases between. Germline assignment: CDR1 MNHEY and CDR2 SMNVEV (reference sequence). The CDR3 DNA reads TGTGCCAGCAGTTTATCTGGCCTGGCTCAGCCCCAGCATTTT. Translating it yields CASSLSGLAQPQHF.

The J gene is TRBJ2-2, the V gene TRBV27; the D gene is possibly TRBD1 (6 bases). This CDR3 has 17 residues. Germline V gene data show CDR1 as MNHEY and CDR2 as SMNVEV (reference sequence). Trimming took off 6 bases at V and 0 bases at J, with 17 bases between the two ends. CDR3 in DNA: TGTGCCAGCAGCCGGGGATCAGGGGCACCGAACACCGGGGAGCTGTTTTTT. Translated, it gives CASSRGSGAPNTGELFF.

This clone occurred once. The chain carries TRBV6-5 and TRBJ1-5; no reliable D call. The CDR3 has 15 residues. V lost 8 bases, J lost 3 bases, and 17 bases lay in between. Germline V gene data show CDR1 as MNHEY and CDR2 as SVGAGI. The CDR3 loop is CASSRTGEANQPQHF. The CDR3 DNA reads as TGTGCCAGCTCCCGAACCGGGGAAGCCAATCAGCCCCAGCATTTT.